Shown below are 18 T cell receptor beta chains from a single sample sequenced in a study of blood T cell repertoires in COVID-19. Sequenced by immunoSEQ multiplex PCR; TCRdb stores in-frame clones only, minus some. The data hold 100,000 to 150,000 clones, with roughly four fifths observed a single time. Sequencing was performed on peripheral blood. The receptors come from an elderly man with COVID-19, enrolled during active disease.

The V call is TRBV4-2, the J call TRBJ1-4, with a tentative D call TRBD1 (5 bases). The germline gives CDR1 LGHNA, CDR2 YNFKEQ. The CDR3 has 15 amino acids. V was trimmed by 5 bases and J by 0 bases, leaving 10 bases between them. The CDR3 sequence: CASSTQGTTNEKLFF. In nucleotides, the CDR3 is TGTGCCAGCAGCACCCAGGGTACAACTAATGAAAAACTGTTTTTT.

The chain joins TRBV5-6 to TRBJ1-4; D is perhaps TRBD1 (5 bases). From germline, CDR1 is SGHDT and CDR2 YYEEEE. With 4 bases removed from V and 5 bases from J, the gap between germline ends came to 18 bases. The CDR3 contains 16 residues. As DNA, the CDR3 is TGTGCCAGCAGCATAGGGCCCTGGCAGGGAAATGAAAAACTGTTTTTT. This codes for CASSIGPWQGNEKLFF.

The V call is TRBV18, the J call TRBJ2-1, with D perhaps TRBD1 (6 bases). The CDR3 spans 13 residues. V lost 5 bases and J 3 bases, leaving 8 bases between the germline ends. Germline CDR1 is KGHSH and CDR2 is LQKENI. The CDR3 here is CASSGGSYNEQFF. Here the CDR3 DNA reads TGTGCCAGCTCAGGGGGCAGCTACAATGAGCAGTTCTTC.

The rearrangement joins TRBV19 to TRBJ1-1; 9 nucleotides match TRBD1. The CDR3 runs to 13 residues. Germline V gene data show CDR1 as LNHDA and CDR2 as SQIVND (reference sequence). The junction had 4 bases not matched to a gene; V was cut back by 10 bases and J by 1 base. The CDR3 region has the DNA TGTGCCACCCGGACAGGGGCGAACACTGAAGCTTTCTTT. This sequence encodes CATRTGANTEAFF.

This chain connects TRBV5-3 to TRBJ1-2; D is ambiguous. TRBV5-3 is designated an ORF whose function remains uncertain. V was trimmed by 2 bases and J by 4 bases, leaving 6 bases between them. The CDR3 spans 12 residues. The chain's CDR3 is CARSFGSYGYTF. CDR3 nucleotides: TGTGCCAGAAGCTTTGGGAGCTATGGCTACACCTTC.

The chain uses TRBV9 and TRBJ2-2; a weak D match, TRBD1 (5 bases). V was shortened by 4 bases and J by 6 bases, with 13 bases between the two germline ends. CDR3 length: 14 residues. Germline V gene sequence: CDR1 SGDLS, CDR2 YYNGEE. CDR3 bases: TGTGCCAGCAGCCCGGACATGAGCGCCGGGGAGCTGTTTTTT. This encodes CASSPDMSAGELFF. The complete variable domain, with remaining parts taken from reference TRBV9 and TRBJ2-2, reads DSGVTQTPKHLITATGQRVTLRCSPRSGDLSVYWYQQSLDQGLQFLIQYYNGEERAKGNILERFSAQQFPDLHSELNLSSLELGDSALYFCASSPDMSAGELFFGEGSRLTVL.

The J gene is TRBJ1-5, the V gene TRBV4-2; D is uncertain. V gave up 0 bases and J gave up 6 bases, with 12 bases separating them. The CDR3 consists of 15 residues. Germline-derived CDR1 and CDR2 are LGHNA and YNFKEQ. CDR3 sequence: CASSQDSRPGQPQHF. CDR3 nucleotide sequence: TGTGCCAGCAGCCAAGATTCGAGGCCGGGTCAGCCCCAGCATTTT.

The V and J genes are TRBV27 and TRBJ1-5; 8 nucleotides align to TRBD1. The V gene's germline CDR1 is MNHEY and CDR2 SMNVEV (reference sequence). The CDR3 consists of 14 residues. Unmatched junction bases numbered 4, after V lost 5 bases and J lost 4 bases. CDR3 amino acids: CASSPGQGNQPQHF. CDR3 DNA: TGTGCCAGCAGTCCCGGACAGGGTAATCAGCCCCAGCATTTT.

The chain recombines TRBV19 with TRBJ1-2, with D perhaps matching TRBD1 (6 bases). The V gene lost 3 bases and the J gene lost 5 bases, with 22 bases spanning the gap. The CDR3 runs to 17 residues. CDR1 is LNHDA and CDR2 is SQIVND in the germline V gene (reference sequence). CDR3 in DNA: TGTGCCAGTAGTATTGCAGGGGTAAGCCTCTCAGGATATGGCTACACCTTC. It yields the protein CASSIAGVSLSGYGYTF. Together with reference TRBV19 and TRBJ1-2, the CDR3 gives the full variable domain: DGGITQSPKYLFRKEGQNVTLSCEQNLNHDAMYWYRQDPGQGLRLIYYSQIVNDFQKGDIAEGYSVSREKKESFPLTVTSAQKNPTAFYLCASSIAGVSLSGYGYTFGSGTRLTVV.

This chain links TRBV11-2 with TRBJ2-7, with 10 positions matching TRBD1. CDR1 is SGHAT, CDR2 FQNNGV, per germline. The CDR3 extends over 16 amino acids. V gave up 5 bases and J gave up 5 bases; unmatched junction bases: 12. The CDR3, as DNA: TGTGCCAGCAGCGACCCCATGGGACAGGGGACCGACGAGCAGTACTTC. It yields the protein CASSDPMGQGTDEQYF.

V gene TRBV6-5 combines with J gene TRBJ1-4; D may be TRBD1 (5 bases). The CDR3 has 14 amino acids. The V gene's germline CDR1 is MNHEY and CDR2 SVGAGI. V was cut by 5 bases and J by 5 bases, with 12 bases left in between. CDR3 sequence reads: CASSRDFRNEKLFF. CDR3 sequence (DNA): TGTGCCAGCAGTCGGGACTTTAGGAATGAAAAACTGTTTTTT.

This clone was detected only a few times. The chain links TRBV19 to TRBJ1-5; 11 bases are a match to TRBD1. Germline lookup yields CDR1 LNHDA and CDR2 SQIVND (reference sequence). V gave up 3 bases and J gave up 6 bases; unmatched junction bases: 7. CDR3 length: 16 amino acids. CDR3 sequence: CASSILRTGGGQPQHF. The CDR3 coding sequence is TGTGCCAGTAGTATTTTGCGGACAGGGGGCGGTCAGCCCCAGCATTTT.

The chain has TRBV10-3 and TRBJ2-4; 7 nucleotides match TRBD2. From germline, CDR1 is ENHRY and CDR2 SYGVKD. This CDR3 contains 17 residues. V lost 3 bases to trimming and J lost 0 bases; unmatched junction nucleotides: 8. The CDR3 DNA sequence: TGTGCCATCAGTGAAGGGGCGGGAGTGACAGCCAAAAACATTCAGTACTTC. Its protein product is CAISEGAGVTAKNIQYF.

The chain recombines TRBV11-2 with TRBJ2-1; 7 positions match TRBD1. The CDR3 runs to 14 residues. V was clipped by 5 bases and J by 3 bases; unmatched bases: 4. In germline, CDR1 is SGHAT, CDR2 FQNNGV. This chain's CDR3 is CASSPRGNYNEQFF. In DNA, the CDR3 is TGTGCCAGCAGCCCCAGGGGGAACTACAATGAGCAGTTCTTC.

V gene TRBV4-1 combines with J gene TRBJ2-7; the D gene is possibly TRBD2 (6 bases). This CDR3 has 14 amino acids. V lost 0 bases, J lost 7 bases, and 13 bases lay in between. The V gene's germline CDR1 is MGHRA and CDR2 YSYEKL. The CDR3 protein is CASSQESRAGEQYF. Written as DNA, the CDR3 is TGCGCCAGCAGCCAAGAGAGCAGGGCGGGGGAGCAGTACTTC.

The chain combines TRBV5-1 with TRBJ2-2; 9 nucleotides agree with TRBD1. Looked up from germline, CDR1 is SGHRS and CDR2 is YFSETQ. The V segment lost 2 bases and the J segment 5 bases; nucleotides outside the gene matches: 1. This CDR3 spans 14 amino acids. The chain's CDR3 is CASSFGTGTGELFF. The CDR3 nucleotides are TGCGCCAGCAGCTTCGGGACAGGGACCGGGGAGCTGTTTTTT.

The CDR3, as DNA: TGTGCCAGCAGTTTAGCAGGGATAGGGTACGAGCAGTACTTC. Encoded protein: CASSLAGIGYEQYF. J is TRBJ2-7 and V is TRBV27, with a tentative D call TRBD1 (5 bases). Trimming shortened V by 2 bases and J by 4 bases, and 12 bases separated the two germline ends. Germline V gene lookup returns CDR1 MNHEY and CDR2 SMNVEV (reference sequence). CDR3 length: 14 residues.

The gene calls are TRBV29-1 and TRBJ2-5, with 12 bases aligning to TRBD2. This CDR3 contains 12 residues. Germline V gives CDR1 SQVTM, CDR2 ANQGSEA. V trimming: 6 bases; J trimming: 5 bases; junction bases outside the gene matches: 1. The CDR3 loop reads CSVTSGSETQYF. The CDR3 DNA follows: TGCAGCGTGACTAGCGGGAGTGAGACCCAGTACTTC. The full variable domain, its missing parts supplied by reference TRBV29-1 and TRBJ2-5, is SAVISQKPSRDICQRGTSLTIQCQVDSQVTMMFWYRQQPGQSLTLIATANQGSEATYESGFVIDKFPISRPNLTFSTLTVSNMSPEDSSIYLCSVTSGSETQYFGPGTRLLVL.